This TCR beta chain comes out of a study of blood T cell repertoires in COVID-19. Study overall: The United States, Italy and Spain were the sources of the acute and convalescent COVID-19 samples. PBMCs, B-cell-depleted T cells, or T cells were the source of the cDNA or gDNA that made up the material.

Original processing methods: Reference gene primer amplification gave nucleated cell count estimates. Generated by immunoSEQ multiplex PCR, the TCRdb table keeps only in-frame clones and is missing some. V and J calls and clone size are given by that table; D and trimming were obtained from the DNA. There are about 250,000 clones in the sample; about 86% occur only once, and around 6% lies in the top ten. Material for sequencing was peripheral blood. This receptor was obtained from a man aged 80 or over with acute or convalescent COVID-19.

The CDR3 reads CAISESSGGIVGYTF. The CDR3 DNA follows: TGTGCCATCAGTGAGTCGAGCGGGGGCATCGTTGGCTACACCTTC. The V gene is TRBV10-3, the J gene TRBJ1-2; TRBD1 might be the D (6 bases). V lost 0 bases and J 7 bases, leaving 15 bases between the germline ends. Germline V gives CDR1 ENHRY, CDR2 SYGVKD. The CDR3 consists of 15 residues.